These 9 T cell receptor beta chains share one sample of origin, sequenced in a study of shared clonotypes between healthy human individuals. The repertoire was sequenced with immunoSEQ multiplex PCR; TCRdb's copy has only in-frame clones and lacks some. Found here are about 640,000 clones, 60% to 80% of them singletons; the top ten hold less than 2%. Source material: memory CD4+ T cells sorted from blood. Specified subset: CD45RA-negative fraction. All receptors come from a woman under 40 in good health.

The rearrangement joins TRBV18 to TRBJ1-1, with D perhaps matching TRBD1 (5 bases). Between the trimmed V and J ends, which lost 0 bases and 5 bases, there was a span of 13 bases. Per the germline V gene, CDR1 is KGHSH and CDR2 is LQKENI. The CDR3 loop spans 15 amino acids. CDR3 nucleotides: TGTGCCAGCTCACCACCCCAGGGAGGCAAAACTGAAGCTTTCTTT. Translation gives CASSPPQGGKTEAFF.

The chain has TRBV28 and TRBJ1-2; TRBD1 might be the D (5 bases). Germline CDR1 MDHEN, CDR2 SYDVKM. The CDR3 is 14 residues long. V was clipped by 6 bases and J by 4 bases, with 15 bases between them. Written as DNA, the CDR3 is TGTGCCAGCAGCGTTCCGGGACGTCTCTATGGCTACACCTTC. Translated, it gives CASSVPGRLYGYTF.

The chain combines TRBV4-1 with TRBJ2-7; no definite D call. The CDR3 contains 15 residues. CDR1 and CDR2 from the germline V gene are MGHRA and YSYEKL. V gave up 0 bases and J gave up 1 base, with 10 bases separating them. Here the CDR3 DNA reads TGCGCCAGCAGCCAAGAAGGATGGGAATCCTACGAGCAGTACTTC. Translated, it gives CASSQEGWESYEQYF.

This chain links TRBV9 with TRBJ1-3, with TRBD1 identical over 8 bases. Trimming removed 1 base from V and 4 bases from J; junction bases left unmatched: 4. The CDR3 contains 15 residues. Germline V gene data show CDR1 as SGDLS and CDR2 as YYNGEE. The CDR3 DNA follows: TGTGCCAGCAGCGTACAGGGGGCGAACGGAAACACCATATATTTT. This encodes CASSVQGANGNTIYF.

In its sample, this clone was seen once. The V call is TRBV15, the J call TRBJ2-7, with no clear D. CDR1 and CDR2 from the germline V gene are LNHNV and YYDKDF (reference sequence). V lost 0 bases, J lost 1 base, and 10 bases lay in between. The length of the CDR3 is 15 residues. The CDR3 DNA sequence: TGTGCCACCAGCAGAGATCAACTGACGTCCTACGAGCAGTACTTC. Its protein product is CATSRDQLTSYEQYF.

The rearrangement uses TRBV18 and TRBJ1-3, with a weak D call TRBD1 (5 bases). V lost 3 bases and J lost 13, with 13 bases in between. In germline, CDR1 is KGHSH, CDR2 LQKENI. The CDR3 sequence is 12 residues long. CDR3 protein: CASSPIGQRIYF. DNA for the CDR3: TGTGCCAGCTCACCTATCGGACAAAGAATATATTTT. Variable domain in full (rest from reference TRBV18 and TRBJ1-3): NAGVMQNPRHLVRRRGQEARLRCSPMKGHSHVYWYRQLPEEGLKFMVYLQKENIIDESGMPKERFSAEFPKEGPSILRIQQVVRGDSAAYFCASSPIGQRIYFGEGSWLTVV.

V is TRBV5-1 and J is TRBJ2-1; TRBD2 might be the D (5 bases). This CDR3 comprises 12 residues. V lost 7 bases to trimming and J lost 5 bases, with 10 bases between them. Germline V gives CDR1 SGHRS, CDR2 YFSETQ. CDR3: CASGSAHNEQFF. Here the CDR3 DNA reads TGCGCCAGCGGTAGCGCCCACAATGAGCAGTTCTTC.

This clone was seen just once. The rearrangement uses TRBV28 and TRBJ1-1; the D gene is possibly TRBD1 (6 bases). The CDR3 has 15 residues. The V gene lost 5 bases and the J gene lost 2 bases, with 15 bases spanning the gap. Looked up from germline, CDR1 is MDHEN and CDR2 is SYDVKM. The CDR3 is CASSTQGGGNTEAFF. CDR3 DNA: TGTGCCAGCAGTACCCAGGGAGGGGGAAACACTGAAGCTTTCTTT.

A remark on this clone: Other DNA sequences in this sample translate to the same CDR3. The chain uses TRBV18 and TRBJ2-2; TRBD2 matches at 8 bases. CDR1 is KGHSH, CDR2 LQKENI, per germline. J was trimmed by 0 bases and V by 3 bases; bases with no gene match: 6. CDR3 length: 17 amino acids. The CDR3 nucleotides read TGTGCCAGCTCACCCCGCCTAGCGGGTCCGAACACCGGGGAGCTGTTTTTT. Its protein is CASSPRLAGPNTGELFF. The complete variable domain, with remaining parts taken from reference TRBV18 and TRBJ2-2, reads NAGVMQNPRHLVRRRGQEARLRCSPMKGHSHVYWYRQLPEEGLKFMVYLQKENIIDESGMPKERFSAEFPKEGPSILRIQQVVRGDSAAYFCASSPRLAGPNTGELFFGEGSRLTVL.